This T cell receptor beta chain comes out of a study of OX40 agonist ivuxolimab in advanced cancers. Study-wide context: The mean age was about 57 years, ranging from 23 to 79, with over 70% of participants male. Study observations and caveats: The investigators did not determine what antigen specificity the expanded peripheral T cells had.

This CDR3 comprises 13 residues. V gave up 1 base and J gave up 6 bases, with 12 bases separating them. Germline CDR1 and CDR2: GTSNPN and SVGIG (reference sequence). Libraries were prepared by immunoSEQ multiplex PCR; TCRdb keeps only in-frame clonotypes and omits some of them. The sample holds about 29,000 clones; more than 85% are singletons and the top ten take about 9.4%. As regards this clone: The antigen remains undetermined.

V is TRBV30 and J is TRBJ1-1; no clear D gene. The TCR originated in an adult with an advanced solid tumor such as melanoma, head and neck, liver or kidney cancer. The source material was CD4+ or CD8+ T cells sorted from blood, sampled in a trial of the OX40 agonist ivuxolimab. CDR3 region: CAWSESYWAEAFF. The CDR3 DNA is TGTGCCTGGAGTGAGAGTTACTGGGCTGAAGCTTTCTTT.